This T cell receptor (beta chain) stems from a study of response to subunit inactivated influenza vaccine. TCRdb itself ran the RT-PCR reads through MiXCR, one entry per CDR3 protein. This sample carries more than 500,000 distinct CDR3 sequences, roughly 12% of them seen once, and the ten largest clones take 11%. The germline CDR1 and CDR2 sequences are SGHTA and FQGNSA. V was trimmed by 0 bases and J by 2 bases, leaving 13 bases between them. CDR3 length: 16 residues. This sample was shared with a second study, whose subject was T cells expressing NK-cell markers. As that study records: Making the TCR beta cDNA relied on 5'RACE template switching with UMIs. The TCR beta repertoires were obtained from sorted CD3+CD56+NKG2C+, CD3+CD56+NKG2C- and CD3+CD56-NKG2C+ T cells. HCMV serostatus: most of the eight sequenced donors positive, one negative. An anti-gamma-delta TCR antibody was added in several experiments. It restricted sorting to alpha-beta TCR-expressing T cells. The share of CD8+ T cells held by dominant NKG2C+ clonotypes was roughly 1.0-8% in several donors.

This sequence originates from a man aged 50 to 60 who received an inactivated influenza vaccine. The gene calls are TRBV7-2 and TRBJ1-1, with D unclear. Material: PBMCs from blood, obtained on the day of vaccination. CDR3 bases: TGTGCCAGCAGCTTAGCGGACGTTGGCACTAACACTGAAGCTTTCTTT. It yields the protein CASSLADVGTNTEAFF.